This TCR beta chain was captured by sequencing in a study of blood T cells in healthy people across ages. Study-level results: Roughly linearly, TCR beta diversity per million T cells fell as age increased. Possibly confounding the expanded clonotype changes was the fact that donor CMV status was unknown.

Germline lookup yields CDR1 SQVTM and CDR2 ANQGSEA. Deletions cut 4 bases from V and 6 bases from J, with 18 bases between. CDR3 length: 14 amino acids. A sample-barcoded 5' primer and a J-beta primer mix were used in a second PCR of roughly 7 to 11 cycles. Each cDNA molecule carried a tag from a template-switch adaptor that contained 12 random nucleotides. TCRdb processed the 5' RACE reads anew with MiXCR; each CDR3 protein has one entry. Of around 940,000 distinct CDR3 sequences listed, 51% are singletons. This clonotype is a singleton in its sample. No antigen is known for it. Input material: blood. The V gene is TRBV29-1, the J gene TRBJ1-2, with D possibly matching TRBD1 (6 bases). The source of this sequence is a woman aged 55 to 70 in good health. CDR3 sequence reads: CSVGRGHQGDGYTF. The CDR3 DNA sequence: TGCAGCGTTGGAAGGGGACATCAAGGGGATGGCTACACCTTC. Using reference TRBV29-1 and TRBJ1-2 for the parts outside the CDR3, the full variable domain is SAVISQKPSRDICQRGTSLTIQCQVDSQVTMMFWYRQQPGQSLTLIATANQGSEATYESGFVIDKFPISRPNLTFSTLTVSNMSPEDSSIYLCSVGRGHQGDGYTFGSGTRLTVV.